This is a list of T cell receptor beta chains from one sample in a study of regulatory T cells in long-lasting Graves disease. TCRdb fed the multiplex PCR reads into MiXCR, producing one record per CDR3 protein. The data hold just over 600,000 distinct CDR3 sequences, with roughly 15% observed a single time. The same sample was also studied in work on T cells in Graves' hyperthyroidism and ophthalmopathy.

This sample comprised peripheral blood mononuclear cells (PBMCs), obtained at new diagnosis, from a patient treated with antithyroid drugs. All receptors come from a woman aged 25 to 45 with Graves disease. Each CDR3 is given with its conserved first and last residue. Fields, in order: CDR3 DNA, CDR3 protein, J gene, V gene, clone size, D gene. A D gene is named only where the DNA matches it firmly. Size is omitted from some rows. Given values are once, few, many or a class for expanded clones.

cdr3_nt: TGCGCCAGCAGCTCGGGCGGGACTAGCGGGAGCACAGATACGCAGTATTTT; cdr3_aa: CASSSGGTSGSTDTQYF; j_call: TRBJ2-3; v_call: TRBV5-1; clone_size: few; d_call: TRBD2
cdr3_nt: TGTGCCAGCAGCTTAGACGTCAAGGGGGAGCAGTACTTC; cdr3_aa: CASSLDVKGEQYF; j_call: TRBJ2-7; v_call: TRBV11-2; clone_size: many; d_call: NA
cdr3_nt: TGTGCCAGCAGGGTCGCAGGTTATGGCAATCAGCCCCAGCATTTT; cdr3_aa: CASRVAGYGNQPQHF; j_call: TRBJ1-5; v_call: TRBV27; clone_size: many; d_call: NA
cdr3_nt: TGTGCCATCAGAGGAGTCGGGGGCGGTTCACCCCTCCACTTT; cdr3_aa: CAIRGVGGGSPLHF; j_call: TRBJ1-6; v_call: TRBV10-3; clone_size: NA; d_call: NA
cdr3_nt: TGTGCCAGCAGTGAAGGGCAGGGCGAAGAGACCCAGTACTTC; cdr3_aa: CASSEGQGEETQYF; j_call: TRBJ2-5; v_call: TRBV6-2/TRBV6-3; clone_size: few; d_call: NA
cdr3_nt: TGTGCCAGCAGCCTCCGCGGGGGAGTGCAAGGAAAACTGTTTTTT; cdr3_aa: CASSLRGGVQGKLFF; j_call: TRBJ1-4; v_call: TRBV6-1; clone_size: few; d_call: NA
cdr3_nt: TGCAGTGCTAGTTATGGGGGGCCCGGAAACACCATATATTTT; cdr3_aa: CSASYGGPGNTIYF; j_call: TRBJ1-3; v_call: TRBV20-1; clone_size: few; d_call: NA
cdr3_nt: TGTGCCAGTAGTATTCTAGCGGGAGGCCATGGAGATACGCAGTATTTT; cdr3_aa: CASSILAGGHGDTQYF; j_call: TRBJ2-3; v_call: TRBV19; clone_size: few; d_call: TRBD2
cdr3_nt: TGTGCCAGCAGCCAGTCAGGGGAAGCTAACTATGGCTACACCTTC; cdr3_aa: CASSQSGEANYGYTF; j_call: TRBJ1-2; v_call: TRBV4-2; clone_size: few; d_call: NA
cdr3_nt: TGTGCCAGTAGTATTCTGAGGGCCCCCGGGGCCAACGTCCTGACTTTC; cdr3_aa: CASSILRAPGANVLTF; j_call: TRBJ2-6; v_call: TRBV19; clone_size: NA; d_call: NA
cdr3_nt: TGCGCCAGCAGCACACTAGCAGCTACGTACAATGAGCAGTTCTTC; cdr3_aa: CASSTLAATYNEQFF; j_call: TRBJ2-1; v_call: TRBV5-1; clone_size: many; d_call: NA
cdr3_nt: TGTGCCAGCAGTTCCGCGGTTAGCAATCAGCCCCAGCATTTT; cdr3_aa: CASSSAVSNQPQHF; j_call: TRBJ1-5; v_call: TRBV27; clone_size: NA; d_call: NA
cdr3_nt: TGTGCCAGCAGCCATCACAGGGGTACGAATGGAAACACCATATATTTT; cdr3_aa: CASSHHRGTNGNTIYF; j_call: TRBJ1-3; v_call: TRBV3-1; clone_size: NA; d_call: TRBD1
cdr3_nt: TGCAGTGCTGGCCAGGGCAGTACCAATCAGCCCCAGCATTTT; cdr3_aa: CSAGQGSTNQPQHF; j_call: TRBJ1-5; v_call: TRBV20-1; clone_size: many; d_call: NA
cdr3_nt: TGTGCCAGCAGCTTGGAAAGGGCTCAGCTAACAGATACGCAGTATTTT; cdr3_aa: CASSLERAQLTDTQYF; j_call: TRBJ2-3; v_call: TRBV5-6; clone_size: NA; d_call: NA
cdr3_nt: TGTGCCAGCAGGGGAATACAGGGTCAGCCCCAGCATTTT; cdr3_aa: CASRGIQGQPQHF; j_call: TRBJ1-5; v_call: TRBV27; clone_size: NA; d_call: NA
cdr3_nt: TGTGCCAGCAGTTACCGGTATGATCAGCCCCAGCATTTT; cdr3_aa: CASSYRYDQPQHF; j_call: TRBJ1-5; v_call: TRBV6-5; clone_size: many; d_call: NA
cdr3_nt: TGTGCCAGCAGCTGGGCCTCCTACGAGCAGTACTTC; cdr3_aa: CASSWASYEQYF; j_call: TRBJ2-7; v_call: TRBV28; clone_size: many; d_call: NA
cdr3_nt: TGTGCCAGCAGTTACTCGACTGCCGGGGAGGGCGGTACAGATACGCAGTATTTT; cdr3_aa: CASSYSTAGEGGTDTQYF; j_call: TRBJ2-3; v_call: TRBV6-2/TRBV6-3; clone_size: many; d_call: TRBD2
cdr3_nt: TGCAGTGCTAGGCGGGGAACTTTAGTAAGCGAGCAGTACTTC; cdr3_aa: CSARRGTLVSEQYF; j_call: TRBJ2-7; v_call: TRBV20-1; clone_size: NA; d_call: NA
cdr3_nt: TGTGCCAGCAGTCTCCGACGGAGACAGGGGGCCTCATCTAATGAAAAACTGTTTTTT; cdr3_aa: CASSLRRRQGASSNEKLFF; j_call: TRBJ1-4; v_call: TRBV27; clone_size: few; d_call: TRBD1
cdr3_nt: TGTGCCAGTGCCCTTTCGGGACAGGGGGCCTTCGGGGAGACCCAGTACTTC; cdr3_aa: CASALSGQGAFGETQYF; j_call: TRBJ2-5; v_call: TRBV7-3; clone_size: NA; d_call: TRBD1
cdr3_nt: TGTGCCAGCAGTCTTCTTATGGATTCACCCCTCCACTTT; cdr3_aa: CASSLLMDSPLHF; j_call: TRBJ1-6; v_call: TRBV6-1; clone_size: few; d_call: NA
cdr3_nt: TGTGCCAGCAGTCTCACAGGGAGGGAGCTGTTTTTT; cdr3_aa: CASSLTGRELFF; j_call: TRBJ2-2; v_call: TRBV28; clone_size: many; d_call: NA
cdr3_nt: TGTGCCAGCAGCCAGTCATCCGGGACCACAGATACGCAGTATTTT; cdr3_aa: CASSQSSGTTDTQYF; j_call: TRBJ2-3; v_call: TRBV3-1; clone_size: NA; d_call: NA
cdr3_nt: TGTGCCAGCAGTTACTCTGCAGGGACCGGGGAGCTGTTTTTT; cdr3_aa: CASSYSAGTGELFF; j_call: TRBJ2-2; v_call: TRBV6-5; clone_size: many; d_call: NA
cdr3_nt: TGTGCCAGCAGCTCGCCCCTATTGACAGGGCGAGAGACCCAGTACTTC; cdr3_aa: CASSSPLLTGRETQYF; j_call: TRBJ2-5; v_call: TRBV5-8; clone_size: few; d_call: TRBD1
cdr3_nt: TGCGCCAGCAGCCAAGGGACTAGCGGGATCCCTCGGGACCAGTACTTC; cdr3_aa: CASSQGTSGIPRDQYF; j_call: TRBJ2-5; v_call: TRBV4-1; clone_size: few; d_call: TRBD2
cdr3_nt: TGTGCCAGCAGCGCCGGGACTAGCTGGAGACCCTACGAGCAGTACTTC; cdr3_aa: CASSAGTSWRPYEQYF; j_call: TRBJ2-7; v_call: TRBV5-4; clone_size: NA; d_call: TRBD2
cdr3_nt: TGTGCCAGCAGTCTGAGAAAAGAGACCCAGTACTTC; cdr3_aa: CASSLRKETQYF; j_call: TRBJ2-5; v_call: TRBV2; clone_size: many; d_call: NA
cdr3_nt: TGTGCCAGCAGCGCCGGGACAGGGCCTCCGAACTACGAGCAGTACTTC; cdr3_aa: CASSAGTGPPNYEQYF; j_call: TRBJ2-7; v_call: TRBV9; clone_size: NA; d_call: TRBD1
cdr3_nt: TGCGCCAGCAGCCCCCTGGGGCACGAGCAGTACTTC; cdr3_aa: CASSPLGHEQYF; j_call: TRBJ2-7; v_call: TRBV5-1; clone_size: NA; d_call: NA
cdr3_nt: TGTGCCAGCAGCCAAGATCCTAGCACAGATACGCAGTATTTT; cdr3_aa: CASSQDPSTDTQYF; j_call: TRBJ2-3; v_call: TRBV3-1; clone_size: many; d_call: NA
cdr3_nt: TGCGCCAGCAGCTTGGGTCCTTCCTGGGAGACCCAGTACTTC; cdr3_aa: CASSLGPSWETQYF; j_call: TRBJ2-5; v_call: TRBV5-1; clone_size: NA; d_call: NA
cdr3_nt: TGTGCCAGCAGCGTAGTTTCCGCGACGTCTGAAGCTTTCTTT; cdr3_aa: CASSVVSATSEAFF; j_call: TRBJ1-1; v_call: TRBV9; clone_size: NA; d_call: NA
cdr3_nt: TGCAGTGCTGGCCCGGGACAGGGGATACAGCCCCAGCATTTT; cdr3_aa: CSAGPGQGIQPQHF; j_call: TRBJ1-5; v_call: TRBV20-1; clone_size: many; d_call: TRBD1
cdr3_nt: TGTGCCAGCAGCTTAGCTGGGGGGGGTCTGAGAGAGACCCAGTACTTC; cdr3_aa: CASSLAGGGLRETQYF; j_call: TRBJ2-5; v_call: TRBV11-2; clone_size: many; d_call: TRBD2
cdr3_nt: TGTGCCAGCAGTGTGCTCTTTGGTTACACTGAAGCTTTCTTT; cdr3_aa: CASSVLFGYTEAFF; j_call: TRBJ1-1; v_call: TRBV28; clone_size: many; d_call: NA
cdr3_nt: TGTGCCAGCTCACCAGGGACAGGGGTCGGGCAGCCCCAGCATTTT; cdr3_aa: CASSPGTGVGQPQHF; j_call: TRBJ1-5; v_call: TRBV18; clone_size: few; d_call: TRBD1
cdr3_nt: TGCAGTGCTAGAATACCCCCGGGACAGCATCACACCTCTGGAAACACCATATATTTT; cdr3_aa: CSARIPPGQHHTSGNTIYF; j_call: TRBJ1-3; v_call: TRBV20-1; clone_size: NA; d_call: TRBD1
cdr3_nt: TGTGCCAGCAGCTTAGTGGTTCTAGCGGACTCTACGCAGTATTTT; cdr3_aa: CASSLVVLADSTQYF; j_call: TRBJ2-3; v_call: TRBV7-2; clone_size: few; d_call: TRBD2
cdr3_nt: TGTGCCAGCAGAAGCTTGAGTACCTACGAGCAGTACTTC; cdr3_aa: CASRSLSTYEQYF; j_call: TRBJ2-7; v_call: TRBV27; clone_size: NA; d_call: NA
cdr3_nt: TGTGCCAGCAGCTCCCCTAGCGGGGCCACAGATACGCAGTATTTT; cdr3_aa: CASSSPSGATDTQYF; j_call: TRBJ2-3; v_call: TRBV7-9; clone_size: few; d_call: TRBD2
cdr3_nt: TGTGCCAGCAGCCAAGACCGGACTAGCGGGAGTAGGCAGTACTTC; cdr3_aa: CASSQDRTSGSRQYF; j_call: TRBJ2-7; v_call: TRBV14; clone_size: once; d_call: TRBD2
cdr3_nt: TGTGCCAGCAGCTTAGGGTCTTATACTGAAGCTTTCTTT; cdr3_aa: CASSLGSYTEAFF; j_call: TRBJ1-1; v_call: TRBV7-2; clone_size: many; d_call: NA